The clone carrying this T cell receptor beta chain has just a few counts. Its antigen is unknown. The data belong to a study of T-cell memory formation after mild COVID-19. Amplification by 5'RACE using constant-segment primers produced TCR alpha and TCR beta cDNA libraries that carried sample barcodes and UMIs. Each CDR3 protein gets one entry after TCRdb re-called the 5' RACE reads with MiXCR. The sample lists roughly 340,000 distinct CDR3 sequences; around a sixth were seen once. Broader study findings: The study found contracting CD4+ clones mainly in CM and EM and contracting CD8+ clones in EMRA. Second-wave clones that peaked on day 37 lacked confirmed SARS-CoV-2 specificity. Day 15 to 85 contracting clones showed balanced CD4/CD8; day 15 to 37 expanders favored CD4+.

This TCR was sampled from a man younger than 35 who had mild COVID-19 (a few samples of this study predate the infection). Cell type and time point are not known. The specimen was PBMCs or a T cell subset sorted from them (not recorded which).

DNA for the CDR3: TGTGCCACCAGAGACGGACAGGGCCAGGGCTACGAGCAGTACTTC. Translated, it gives CATRDGQGQGYEQYF. This chain connects TRBV10-3 to TRBJ2-7, with 8 bases matching TRBD1. CDR3 size: 15 residues. Germline V gene data show CDR1 as ENHRY and CDR2 as SYGVKD. V trimming: 10 bases; J trimming: 3 bases; junction bases outside the gene matches: 14.